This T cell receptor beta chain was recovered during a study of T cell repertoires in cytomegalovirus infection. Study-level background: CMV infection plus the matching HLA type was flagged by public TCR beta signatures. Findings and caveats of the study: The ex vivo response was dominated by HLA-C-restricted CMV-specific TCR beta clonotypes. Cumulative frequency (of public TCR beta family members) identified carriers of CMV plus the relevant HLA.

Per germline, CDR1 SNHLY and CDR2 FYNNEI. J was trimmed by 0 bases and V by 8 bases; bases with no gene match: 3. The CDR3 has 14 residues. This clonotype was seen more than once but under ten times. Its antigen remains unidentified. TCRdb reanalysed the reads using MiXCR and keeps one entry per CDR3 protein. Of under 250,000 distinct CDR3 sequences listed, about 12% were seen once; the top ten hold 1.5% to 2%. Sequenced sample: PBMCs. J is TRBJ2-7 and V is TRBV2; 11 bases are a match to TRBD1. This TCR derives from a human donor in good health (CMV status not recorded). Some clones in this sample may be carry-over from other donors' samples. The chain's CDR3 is CASGQGAPSYEQYF. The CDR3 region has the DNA TGTGCCAGCGGACAGGGGGCCCCCTCCTACGAGCAGTACTTC.